A selection of T cell receptor beta chains follows, all from one sample in a study of blood T cell repertoires in COVID-19. Assay: immunoSEQ multiplex PCR; the TCRdb copy retains only in-frame clones and omits some. Of around 150,000 clones in the sample, approximately 83% were seen once. The specimen was PBMCs or T cells enriched from blood (not recorded which). These receptors all come from a man aged 65-85 years who had been exposed to COVID-19. Both conserved end residues are part of each CDR3. A D gene is named only where the DNA matches it firmly. Rows may omit the clone size; those that give it use once, few, many or a size class.

TRBJ1-4 | - | - | TRBV12-5 | CAAGTGGGPRNEKLFF | TGTGCTGCAGGTACAGGTGGCGGCCCCAGGAATGAAAAACTGTTTTTT
TRBJ1-5 | - | - | TRBV27 | CASSLLGARGNQPQHF | TGTGCCAGCAGTTTATTGGGGGCGCGTGGCAATCAGCCCCAGCATTTT
TRBJ1-3 | - | - | TRBV6-5 | CASSYSFRGTGNTIYF | TGTGCCAGCAGTTACTCATTCAGGGGTACTGGAAACACCATATATTTT
TRBJ1-5 | - | - | TRBV30 | CAWGEAALYSNQPQHF | TGTGCCTGGGGGGAGGCAGCCCTCTATAGCAATCAGCCCCAGCATTTT
TRBJ2-1 | few | TRBD2 | TRBV5-1 | CASSPPGLAGAGEQFF | TGCGCCAGCAGTCCACCGGGACTAGCGGGAGCTGGGGAGCAGTTCTTC
TRBJ2-7 | - | TRBD1 | TRBV7-9 | CASSPHYRGEQYF | TGTGCCAGCAGCCCCCACTACAGGGGCGAGCAGTACTTC
TRBJ1-1 | - | TRBD1 | TRBV14 | CASSQESAGGFGYRTEAFF | TGTGCCAGCAGCCAAGAGTCGGCAGGGGGCTTTGGTTATAGGACTGAAGCTTTCTTT
TRBJ1-1 | - | - | TRBV28 | CASSLLSRVTEAFF | TGTGCCAGCAGTTTATTGTCCAGGGTCACTGAAGCTTTCTTT
TRBJ1-1 | - | - | TRBV29-1 | CSVEDPGEAFF | TGCAGCGTTGAAGATCCAGGGGAAGCTTTCTTT
TRBJ2-4 | few | - | TRBV19 | CASSETRPIAKNIQYF | TGTGCCAGTAGTGAAACTAGACCTATAGCCAAAAACATTCAGTACTTC
TRBJ1-5 | - | TRBD1 | TRBV27 | CASGTGYYSNQPQHF | TGTGCCAGCGGGACAGGGTACTATAGCAATCAGCCCCAGCATTTT
TRBJ1-1 | - | TRBD1 | TRBV30 | CAWSVQGALWTEAFF | TGTGCCTGGAGTGTACAGGGGGCTCTTTGGACTGAAGCTTTCTTT
TRBJ2-2 | - | TRBD2 | TRBV7-9 | CASSSRTSGGELFF | TGTGCCAGCAGCTCTCGTACTAGCGGCGGGGAGCTGTTTTTT
TRBJ1-2 | - | TRBD1 | TRBV27 | CASNPQGDYGYTF | TGTGCCAGCAACCCACAGGGGGACTATGGCTACACCTTC
TRBJ1-5 | many | - | TRBV29-1 | CSVAHGGANQPQHF | TGCAGCGTTGCCCATGGGGGCGCTAACCAGCCCCAGCATTTT
TRBJ2-7 | - | TRBD1 | TRBV11-3 | CALKGTELISSYEQYF | TGTGCACTTAAGGGGACAGAATTGATAAGCTCCTACGAGCAGTACTTC
TRBJ1-5 | - | - | TRBV7-8 | CASSRQADQPQHF | TGTGCCAGCAGTCGACAGGCCGATCAGCCCCAGCATTTT
TRBJ1-1 | - | TRBD1 | TRBV20-1 | CSAIDRGGGFFEAFF | TGCAGTGCTATTGACAGGGGCGGTGGATTCTTTGAAGCTTTCTTT
TRBJ1-3 | - | - | TRBV2 | CASTREGSSGNTIYF | TGTGCCAGCACCCGGGAGGGCAGCTCTGGAAACACCATATATTTT
TRBJ2-7 | - | - | TRBV7-6 | CASSLAEVPTNEQYF | TGTGCCAGCAGCTTAGCGGAGGTTCCAACCAACGAGCAGTACTTC
TRBJ2-3 | - | - | TRBV10-1 | CASSEGTSEDTQYF | TGCGCCAGCAGTGAAGGGACTTCCGAAGATACGCAGTATTTT
TRBJ2-2 | - | - | TRBV5-4 | CASSLGVGTPGAGELFF | TGTGCCAGCAGCTTGGGAGTCGGAACCCCAGGGGCCGGGGAGCTGTTTTTT
TRBJ2-3 | - | TRBD2 | TRBV7-2 | CASSLQAGAITDTQYF | TGTGCCAGCAGCTTACAAGCGGGGGCCATCACAGATACGCAGTATTTT